A single sample is the source of the 24 T cell receptor beta chains below, sequenced in a study of Graves' ophthalmopathy and Graves' hyperthyroidism. Amplification of the TCR beta CDR3 regions used RNA transcripts (as template). RT-PCR was first run with HTBI primers, then multiplex PCR in a second round. Each CDR3 protein is one row after TCRdb ran MiXCR on the multiplex PCR reads. The sample yields about 740,000 distinct CDR3 sequences, 40% seen once. Material for sequencing was peripheral blood. The receptor set was obtained from an adult man with Graves' ophthalmopathy.

The rearrangement uses TRBV15 and TRBJ2-2; D not certain. The CDR3 loop spans 13 amino acids. With 3 bases removed from V and 6 bases from J, the gap between germline ends came to 8 bases. The germline V gene has CDR1 LNHNV and CDR2 YYDKDF (reference sequence). The CDR3 bases are TGTGCCACCAGCAGCTTAATAGCCGGGGAGCTGTTTTTT. Protein product: CATSSLIAGELFF.

The J gene is TRBJ1-1, the V gene TRBV29-1, with 10 nucleotides matching TRBD1. V shed 7 bases and J 5 bases; nucleotides not matched to a gene: 13. The CDR3 is made up of 15 amino acids. Germline CDR1 and CDR2: SQVTM and ANQGSEA. The CDR3 sequence is CSAQDRGSEGTEAFF. The CDR3 region has the DNA TGCAGCGCCCAGGACAGGGGGTCGGAGGGAACTGAAGCTTTCTTT.

This clonotype has only a few counts. The gene calls are TRBV20-1 and TRBJ1-2; 8 positions match TRBD1. The germline V gene encodes CDR1 DFQATT and CDR2 SNEGSKA (reference sequence). The CDR3 contains 14 residues. V trimming: 0 bases; J trimming: 10 bases; junction bases outside the gene matches: 10. This chain's CDR3 is CSARDMTGVLDYTF. As DNA, the CDR3 is TGCAGTGCTAGAGATATGACAGGGGTCCTAGACTACACCTTC.

In the case of this clonotype: A much larger clone lies a single base off, so this may be a read error. The chain couples TRBV2 to TRBJ1-5; D may be TRBD1 (6 bases). Germline CDR1 is SNHLY and CDR2 is FYNNEI. CDR3 length equals 14 residues. The DNA for the CDR3 is TGTGCCAGCAGTGATATGGGGGGCAATCAGCACCAGCATTTT. Protein product: CASSDMGGNQHQHF.

This chain joins TRBV11-2 and TRBJ1-2; D is perhaps TRBD1 (5 bases). Trimming left V 0 bases short and J 0 bases short, with 8 bases between. CDR3 length: 15 residues. Germline V gene data show CDR1 as SGHAT and CDR2 as FQNNGV. The CDR3 here is CASSLERGSNYGYTF. As DNA, the CDR3 is TGTGCCAGCAGCTTAGAGAGGGGCTCTAACTATGGCTACACCTTC.

The V gene is TRBV10-2, the J gene TRBJ2-7, with D unclear. The end of the DNA is better explained by TRBJ2-1, so the J call may be wrong. The CDR3 has 8 amino acids. Germline CDR1 and CDR2: WSHSY and SAAADI. Here the CDR3 reads CASSEQFF. CDR3 sequence (DNA): TGCGCCAGCAGTGAGCAGTTCTTC.

This clonotype has ten or more counts. The V and J genes are TRBV10-3 and TRBJ2-2, with D uncertain. The V and J ends lost 3 bases and 7 bases respectively, with 3 bases between them. Germline V gives CDR1 ENHRY, CDR2 SYGVKD. The CDR3 length is 11 residues. This CDR3 is CAISEGGELFF. The CDR3 nucleotides read TGTGCCATCAGTGAAGGCGGGGAGCTGTTTTTT.

The genes are TRBV7-2 and TRBJ2-3; perhaps TRBD1 as D (6 bases). Between the trimmed V and J ends, which lost 1 base and 1 base, there was a span of 9 bases. Looked up from germline, CDR1 is SGHTA and CDR2 is FQGNSA. The length of the CDR3 is 15 residues. CDR3 residues: CASSLGGPRTDTQYF. The CDR3, as DNA: TGTGCCAGCAGCTTAGGGGGGCCCCGCACAGATACGCAGTATTTT.

The chain has TRBV10-2 and TRBJ1-2; D may be TRBD1 (6 bases). This CDR3 region has 16 residues. V was clipped by 3 bases and J by 1 base, with 15 bases between them. Germline loops: CDR1 WSHSY, CDR2 SAAADI. CDR3 DNA sequence: TGCGCCAGCAGTGATTTAGGTGGACAGTTTAACTATGGCTACACCTTC. It codes for CASSDLGGQFNYGYTF.

V is TRBV6-1 and J is TRBJ2-2; the match to TRBD2 covers 8 bases. The V segment lost 11 bases and the J segment 7 bases; nucleotides outside the gene matches: 18. Germline V gene sequence: CDR1 MNHNS, CDR2 SASEGT. This CDR3 comprises 16 residues. CDR3 loop: CASNLLAGGAGGELFF. CDR3 nucleotide sequence: TGTGCCTCCAACCTTCTGGCGGGGGGCGCGGGCGGGGAGCTGTTTTTT.

A note on this clonotype: With a much larger clone just one base away, this may be a read error. The V call is TRBV7-2, the J call TRBJ1-1; 7 bases are shared with TRBD1. There are 17 residues in the CDR3. Per the germline V gene, CDR1 is SGHTA and CDR2 is FQGNSA. The CDR3 DNA reads as TGTGCCGGCAGCTTCGGTAAAACAGGGGTGGGTCGGACTGAAGCTTTCTTT. Translated, it gives CAGSFGKTGVGRTEAFF. Supplemented by reference TRBV7-2 and TRBJ1-1, the full variable domain reads GAGVSQSPSNKVTEKGKDVELRCDPISGHTALYWYRQSLGQGLEFLIYFQGNSAPDKSGLPSDRFSAERTGGSVSTLTIQRTQQEDSAVYLCAGSFGKTGVGRTEAFFGQGTRLTVV.

The chain couples TRBV29-1 to TRBJ1-4; D unclear. V was cut by 7 bases and J by 7 bases, with 13 bases left in between. Germline V lookup: CDR1 SQVTM, CDR2 ANQGSEA. This CDR3 is built from 12 residues. Written as DNA, the CDR3 is TGCAGCGGGGGAGGGAACACTGAAAAACTGTTTTTT. Its translation: CSGGGNTEKLFF.

This clonotype was counted once. This sequence may be a read error, since a much larger clone differs from it by one base. The rearrangement uses TRBV19 and TRBJ1-2; no clear D gene. Germline values: CDR1 LNHDA, CDR2 SQIVND (reference sequence). Trimming stripped 8 bases from V and 8 bases from J, with 18 bases between. CDR3 length: 13 amino acids. The CDR3 sequence: CASQERGVQGYTF. The CDR3 bases are TGTGCCAGTCAAGAACGGGGAGTACAAGGCTACACCTTC.

V gene TRBV9 combines with J gene TRBJ2-5; 8 bases are shared with TRBD2. The CDR3 length is 14 residues. Per the germline V gene, CDR1 is SGDLS and CDR2 is YYNGEE. Unmatched junction bases numbered 5, after V lost 3 bases and J lost 4 bases. The CDR3: CASSASGTRETQYF. Written as DNA, the CDR3 is TGTGCCAGCAGCGCGTCCGGGACTAGAGAGACCCAGTACTTC.

This clonotype was recorded once. This chain connects TRBV7-2 to TRBJ2-7, with TRBD2 identical over 7 bases. V lost 4 bases, J lost 5 bases, and 14 bases stayed unmatched. This CDR3 comprises 16 residues. The V gene's germline CDR1 is SGHTA and CDR2 FQGNSA. The CDR3 nucleotides read TGTGCCAGCAGCTCTCTTGGGGGGGGGTTCGGGAACGAGCAGTACTTC. Protein: CASSSLGGGFGNEQYF.

The chain employs TRBV20-1 and TRBJ1-1, with unresolved D. The CDR3 totals 14 residues. The V and J ends lost 6 bases and 0 bases respectively, with 14 bases between them. Germline CDR1 reads DFQATT; CDR2 reads SNEGSKA (reference sequence). CDR3 DNA: TGCAGTGCCCTTTTCGAGTACATGAACACTGAAGCTTTCTTT. As protein: CSALFEYMNTEAFF.

In this sample, this clonotype turned up a few times. The chain has TRBV5-8 and TRBJ2-5; 9 bases are shared with TRBD2. Germline-derived CDR1 and CDR2 are SGHTS and YDEGEE. The length of the CDR3 is 17 residues. Trimming at V came to 0 bases and at J to 5 bases, leaving 11 bases not matched to a gene. CDR3 nucleotide sequence: TGTGCCAGCAGCTTGGAACCACCCAGCGGGGGGCGGGAGACCCAGTACTTC. This sequence encodes CASSLEPPSGGRETQYF.

J is TRBJ2-7 and V is TRBV4-3; D not certain. From germline, CDR1 is LGHNA and CDR2 YSLEER. The CDR3 is 15 residues long. The V gene lost 0 bases and the J gene lost 3 bases, with 12 bases spanning the gap. CDR3 in DNA: TGCGCCAGCAGCCAAGACTACCAGGCCTACTACGAGCAGTACTTC. The encoded protein is CASSQDYQAYYEQYF.

This clonotype appeared once. Because it lacks the conserved phenylalanine or tryptophan at the end, this CDR3 is likely a read error. The DNA is left out, because the CDR3 cannot be placed on it with certainty; the CDR3 is given as TCRdb lists it. The chain couples TRBV2 to TRBJ1-4. Germline-derived CDR1 and CDR2 are SNHLY and FYNNEI. Termini included, the CDR3 measures 8 amino acids. The chain's CDR3 is CASSEALI.

This rearrangement joins TRBV2 to TRBJ2-3, with D perhaps matching TRBD1 or TRBD2 (6 bases each). The V end lost 1 base, the J end lost 9 bases, and 14 bases lay between the germline ends. Germline CDR1 reads SNHLY; CDR2 reads FYNNEI. The CDR3 sequence is 14 residues long. CDR3 nucleotide sequence: TGTGCCAGCAGTGAAGGGGGGCAGGGAGGCACGCAGTATTTT. Its translation is CASSEGGQGGTQYF.

This clonotype was seen ten or more times. This chain uses TRBV10-3 with TRBJ2-7, with D perhaps matching TRBD1 (7 bases). V shed 6 bases and J shed 0 bases, with 12 bases lying between them. The CDR3 is made up of 14 amino acids. The V gene's germline CDR1 is ENHRY and CDR2 SYGVKD. The CDR3 sequence is CAIRRDSLSYEQYF. CDR3 coding DNA: TGTGCCATCAGGCGGGACAGCCTCTCCTACGAGCAGTACTTC.

The V gene is TRBV29-1, the J gene TRBJ2-7, with 8 bases that match TRBD1. Germline trimming cut 8 bases from V and 3 bases from J; bases unmatched to any gene: 9. This CDR3 spans 13 amino acids. Per the germline V gene, CDR1 is SQVTM and CDR2 is ANQGSEA. The CDR3 DNA follows: TGCAGCAGTTTCCGGGACAGGCACTACGAGCAGTACTTC. Amino acid sequence: CSSFRDRHYEQYF.

The chain has TRBV12-3 or TRBV12-4 and TRBJ2-7; 7 nucleotides match TRBD2. With V trimmed by 2 bases and J by 4 bases, 11 bases remained unmatched. CDR3 size: 16 residues. CDR3 coding DNA: TGTGCCAGCAGTTTAATCCCGGGGCTAGCGGCTTACGAGCAGTACTTC. Protein product: CASSLIPGLAAYEQYF.

This clonotype was seen ten or more times. The chain recombines TRBV24-1 with TRBJ2-5; possible D gene TRBD2, 5 bases. Trimming stripped 5 bases from V and 5 bases from J, with 20 bases between. The CDR3 covers 16 residues. In germline, CDR1 is KGHDR, CDR2 SFDVKD. CDR3 loop: CATSAEHSVGRETQYF. Written as DNA, the CDR3 is TGTGCCACCAGTGCCGAACATAGCGTGGGTAGGGAGACCCAGTACTTC.